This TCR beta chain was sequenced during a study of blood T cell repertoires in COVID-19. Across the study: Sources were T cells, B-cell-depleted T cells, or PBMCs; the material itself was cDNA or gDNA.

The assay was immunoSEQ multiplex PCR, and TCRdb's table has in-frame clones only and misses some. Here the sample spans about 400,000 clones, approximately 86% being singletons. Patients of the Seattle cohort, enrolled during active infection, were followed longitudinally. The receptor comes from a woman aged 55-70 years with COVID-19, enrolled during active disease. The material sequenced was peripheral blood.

The DNA for the CDR3 is TGTGCCAGCAGCCAAGTTCGCAGCGGTGGCTACACCTTC. This sequence encodes CASSQVRSGGYTF. The chain is built from TRBV3-1 (or the pseudogene TRBV3-2) and TRBJ1-2; no clear D. Germline V gene data show CDR1 as LGHDT and CDR2 as YNNKEL (reference sequence). The CDR3 consists of 13 residues. V was clipped by 1 base and J by 7 bases, with 10 bases between them.